A single TCR beta chain is shown here with its context. The antigen is unknown. Germline-derived CDR1 and CDR2 are MGHDK and SYGVNS. CDR3 size: 13 residues. Deletions cut 3 bases from V and 7 bases from J, with 13 bases between. Treatment in this sample: some 19 received Ad26.COV2.S at low or high dose, single or two shots; roughly five received placebo; per-sample allocation not given. Sampling took place 63 days after the first vaccine or placebo injection. Repertoires were generated with immunoSEQ multiplex PCR, while TCRdb's copy carries only in-frame clones and drops some. Altogether around 340,000 clones are present, about 88% being singletons, with the ten largest covering around 6.4%. The record originates from a study of Ad26.COV2.S vaccination and SARS-CoV-2 variants. Study as a whole: A COV1001 Ad26.COV2.S trial-arm participant provided the sample. Study-level findings and limits: Substantial breadth in spike-specific CD8+ and CD4+ T cell responses was reportedly seen after vaccination.

Specimen: peripheral blood, collected in a trial of Ad26.COV2.S vaccine versus placebo. The genes are TRBV25-1 and TRBJ2-7, with D unresolved. The clonotype was recovered from a person between 18 and 59 years old who received the Ad26.COV2.S COVID-19 vaccine or a placebo. The CDR3 nucleotides read TGTGCCAGCAGTGATTCAGTCCGGAGAGAGCAGTACTTC. Encoded protein: CASSDSVRREQYF.